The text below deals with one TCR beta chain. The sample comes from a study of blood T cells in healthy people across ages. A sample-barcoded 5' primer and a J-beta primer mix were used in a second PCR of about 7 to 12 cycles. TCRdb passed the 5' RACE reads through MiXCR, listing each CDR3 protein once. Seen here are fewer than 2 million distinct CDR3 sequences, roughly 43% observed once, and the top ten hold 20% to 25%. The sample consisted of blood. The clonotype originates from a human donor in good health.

CDR3 bases: TGTGCCAGCAGCAAGAACCAGGGAGAGCCGTACTTC. Protein product: CASSKNQGEPYF. The V and J genes are TRBV21-1 and TRBJ2-7; no check of the table's D call, TRBD1, against the DNA was made. TRBV21-1 is reported as a pseudogene. The CDR3 is 12 residues long.